These 10 T cell receptor beta chains share one sample of origin, sequenced in a study of post-analysis software for immune sequencing data. Their cognate antigens are unknown. Study-wide results and limits: Controls had lower frequencies than patients of about five TRBV segments, which included TRBV5-6, TRBV5-1 and TRBV20-1.

The authors incorporated unique molecular identifiers into the TCR beta cDNA libraries. TCRdb recomputed calls from the PCR reads with MiXCR, one row per CDR3 protein. The repertoire holds hundreds of thousands of distinct CDR3 sequences, with about 40% as singletons. The sample consisted of blood. These receptors were taken from a girl between 10 and 17 years old with multiple sclerosis.

This clonotype appeared a single time. The chain is built from TRBV2 and TRBJ2-6; D not certain. The V gene lost 8 bases and the J gene lost 0 bases, with 17 bases spanning the gap. This CDR3 is 17 amino acids long. Germline lookup yields CDR1 SNHLY and CDR2 FYNNEI. In DNA form, the CDR3 reads TGTGCCAGCGCAACGCGGATCTTCGGCTCTGGGGCCAACGTCCTGACTTTC. It translates to CASATRIFGSGANVLTF.

The V gene is TRBV10-3, the J gene TRBJ2-5; D tentatively fits TRBD1 or TRBD2 (5 bases each). The germline V and J ends were trimmed by 5 bases and 2 bases, with 15 bases remaining between them. Germline CDR1 is ENHRY and CDR2 is SYGVKD. The CDR3 has 15 amino acids. The CDR3 DNA is TGTGCCATCAGTCCGGGACCGGGCGTTCAAGAGACCCAGTACTTC. The encoded protein is CAISPGPGVQETQYF.

The chain recombines TRBV3-1 with TRBJ2-5; D may be TRBD1 (6 bases). This CDR3 spans 14 amino acids. Trimming took off 3 bases at V and 1 base at J, with 9 bases between the two ends. CDR1 and CDR2 from the germline V gene are LGHDT and YNNKEL (reference sequence). In nucleotides, the CDR3 is TGTGCCAGCAGCCACTTCAGGGGCCAAGAGACCCAGTACTTC. This translates into CASSHFRGQETQYF.

Comments on this clonotype: Given the absence of the conserved phenylalanine or tryptophan at the CDR3 end, a read error is likely. This rearrangement joins TRBV12-3 or TRBV12-4 to TRBJ2-1; tentative D call: TRBD2 (6 bases). The J call may be faulty, since TRBJ2-7 better matches the DNA end. The CDR3 spans 16 residues. CDR3 in amino acids: CASSPWETVRGNEQYS. DNA for the CDR3: TGTGCCAGCAGTCCTTGGGAGACAGTGCGGGGAAATGAGCAGTACTCC.

V and J are TRBV20-1 and TRBJ2-5; D is possibly TRBD1 or TRBD2 (5 bases each). Trimming took off 2 bases at V and 2 bases at J, with 9 bases between the two ends. The CDR3 covers 13 residues. The germline gives CDR1 DFQATT, CDR2 SNEGSKA (reference sequence). CDR3 loop: CSARRGVQETQYF. As DNA, the CDR3 is TGCAGTGCTAGACGGGGCGTGCAAGAGACCCAGTACTTC.

The genes are TRBV11-3 and TRBJ2-1; D tentatively reads TRBD1 or TRBD2 (5 bases each). There are 15 residues in the CDR3. Germline V lookup: CDR1 SGHNT, CDR2 YENEEA. The germline V and J ends were trimmed by 0 bases and 9 bases, with 15 bases remaining between them. The CDR3 sequence is CASSLDPGRAGEQFF. In DNA form, the CDR3 reads TGTGCCAGCAGCTTAGATCCCGGCAGGGCGGGTGAGCAGTTCTTC.

V is TRBV7-9 and J is TRBJ2-5; the D call may be TRBD1 or TRBD2 (6 bases each). The J call may be incorrect, as the DNA end agrees better with TRBJ2-7. CDR1 is SEHNR and CDR2 is FQNEAQ in the germline V gene (reference sequence). There are 15 residues in the CDR3. The CDR3 nucleotides are TGTGCCAGCAGCGCCCCGGGGGCGGCGAGATACGAGCAGTACTTC. This sequence encodes CASSAPGAARYEQYF.

This clonotype was counted ten times or more. The gene calls are TRBV29-1 and TRBJ2-5; 7 bases match TRBD2. This CDR3 contains 13 residues. Germline values: CDR1 SQVTM, CDR2 ANQGSEA. V dropped 8 bases and J dropped 5; count of bases not matched to a gene: 11. The CDR3 DNA reads as TGCAGCCCTCTCCTAGCGGTCGGGGAGACCCAGTACTTC. Its protein product is CSPLLAVGETQYF.

The genes are TRBV2 and TRBJ1-1, with D possibly TRBD1 on 5 matching bases. This CDR3 has 13 residues. Germline V gene data show CDR1 as SNHLY and CDR2 as FYNNEI. The CDR3 bases are TGTGCGGAACAGGCGGCCTGGAACACTGAAGCTTTCTTT. Amino acid sequence: CAEQAAWNTEAFF.

The chain recombines TRBV13 with TRBJ1-2, with D perhaps TRBD1 (6 bases). The CDR3 spans 14 residues. Germline V lookup: CDR1 PRHDT, CDR2 FYEKMQ (reference sequence). V was shortened by 2 bases and J by 3 bases, with 10 bases between the two germline ends. The CDR3 coding sequence is TGTGCCAGCAGCTTACAGGGGAACTACTATGGCTACACCTTC. Translated, it gives CASSLQGNYYGYTF.